This T cell receptor beta chain stems from a study of blood T cell repertoires in COVID-19. The authors' processing: Quantification of nucleated cells was approximated via reference gene primer amplification. Method: immunoSEQ multiplex PCR; TCRdb's copy keeps in-frame clones and lacks some. D and trimming were read from the DNA, whereas the V and J calls and clone size are those reported in that table. Of approximately 150,000 clones detected, around 89% appear once; the ten largest clones hold roughly a sixth. In germline, CDR1 is ENHRY, CDR2 SYGVKD. The CDR3 loop spans 15 amino acids. Trimming took 2 bases from V and 6 from J, leaving 11 bases between them.

The sequencing sample was made of peripheral blood. The J gene is TRBJ1-6, the V gene TRBV10-3; D might be TRBD1 (5 bases). This receptor was identified in a man aged 45 to 65 with active or convalescent COVID-19. CDR3 in amino acids: CAISEKGLGNSPLHF. In DNA form, the CDR3 reads TGTGCCATCAGTGAGAAGGGACTCGGTAATTCACCCCTCCACTTT.